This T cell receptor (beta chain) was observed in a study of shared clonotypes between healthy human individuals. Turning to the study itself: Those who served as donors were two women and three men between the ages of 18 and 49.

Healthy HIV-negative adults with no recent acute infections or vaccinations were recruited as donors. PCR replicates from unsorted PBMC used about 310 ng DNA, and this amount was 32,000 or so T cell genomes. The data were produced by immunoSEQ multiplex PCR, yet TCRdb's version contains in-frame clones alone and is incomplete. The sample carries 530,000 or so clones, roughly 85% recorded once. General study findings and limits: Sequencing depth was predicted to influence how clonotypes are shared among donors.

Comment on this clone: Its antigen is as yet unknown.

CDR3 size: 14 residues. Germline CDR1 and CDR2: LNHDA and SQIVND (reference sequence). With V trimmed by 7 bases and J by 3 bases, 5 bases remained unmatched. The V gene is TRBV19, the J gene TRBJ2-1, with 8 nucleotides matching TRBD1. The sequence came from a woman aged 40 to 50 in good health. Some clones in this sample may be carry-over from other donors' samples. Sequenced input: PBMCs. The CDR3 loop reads CASTRDRYYNEQFF. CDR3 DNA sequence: TGTGCCAGTACCCGGGACAGGTACTACAATGAGCAGTTCTTC.